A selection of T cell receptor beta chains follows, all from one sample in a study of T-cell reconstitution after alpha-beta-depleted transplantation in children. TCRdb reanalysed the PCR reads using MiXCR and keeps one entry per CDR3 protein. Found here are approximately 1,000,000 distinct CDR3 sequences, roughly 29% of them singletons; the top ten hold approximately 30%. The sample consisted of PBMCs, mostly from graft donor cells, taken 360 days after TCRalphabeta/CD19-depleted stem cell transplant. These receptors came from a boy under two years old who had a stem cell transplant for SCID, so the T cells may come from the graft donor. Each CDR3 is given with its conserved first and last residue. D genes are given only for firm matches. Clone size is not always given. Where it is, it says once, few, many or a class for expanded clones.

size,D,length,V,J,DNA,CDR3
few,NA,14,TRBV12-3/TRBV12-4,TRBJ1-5,TGTGCCAGCAGTCCTCACAATACGGCTCAGCCCCAGCATTTT,CASSPHNTAQPQHF
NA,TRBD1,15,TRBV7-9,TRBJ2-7,TGTGCCAGCAGCGTCGGGGGACAGGGGGGCTACGAGCAGTACTTC,CASSVGGQGGYEQYF
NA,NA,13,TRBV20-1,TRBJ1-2,TGCAGTGCTAGAGGGGGAAATAACTATGGCTACACCTTC,CSARGGNNYGYTF
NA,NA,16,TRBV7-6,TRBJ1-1,TGTGCCAGCAGCTCCTCCGTGGAGGGTACTAACACTGAAGCTTTCTTT,CASSSSVEGTNTEAFF
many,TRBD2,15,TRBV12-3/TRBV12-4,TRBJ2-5,TGTGCCAGCAGTTATATAGCGGGGGCCCAAGAGACCCAGTACTTC,CASSYIAGAQETQYF
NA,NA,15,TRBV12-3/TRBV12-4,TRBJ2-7,TGTGCCAGCAGTCGGGAACGGGACTTTACCTACGAGCAGTACTTC,CASSRERDFTYEQYF
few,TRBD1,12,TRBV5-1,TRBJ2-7,TGCGCCAGCAGCTGGGGGACAGGGGAGGAGTACTTC,CASSWGTGEEYF
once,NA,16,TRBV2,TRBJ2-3,TGTGCCAGCAGTCGCTTAGTGTGGGGGAGCACAGATACGCAGTATTTT,CASSRLVWGSTDTQYF
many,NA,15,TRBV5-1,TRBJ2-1,TGCGCCAGCAGCCCGGGGGACAGCTCCTACAATGAGCAGTTCTTC,CASSPGDSSYNEQFF
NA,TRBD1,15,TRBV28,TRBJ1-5,TGTGCCAGCAGTCTCACAGGGGCCTTTTACCAGCCCCAGCATTTT,CASSLTGAFYQPQHF
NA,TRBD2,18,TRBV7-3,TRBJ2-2,TGTGCCAGCAGCTCCGTTAGGGTCGGGACTAGCGAGAACGGGGAGCTGTTTTTT,CASSSVRVGTSENGELFF
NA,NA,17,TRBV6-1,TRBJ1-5,TGTGCCAGCAGTGAAAGCTTCGTCAGTGTGAGCAATCAGCCCCAGCATTTT,CASSESFVSVSNQPQHF
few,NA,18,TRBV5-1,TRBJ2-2,TGCGCCAGCAGCTTGGGAGGCCACGCTCCCGTCGGGGCCGGGGAGCTGTTTTTT,CASSLGGHAPVGAGELFF
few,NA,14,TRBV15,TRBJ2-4,TGTGCCTCGGCGGGGCGGGACCCCAAAAACATTCAGTACTTC,CASAGRDPKNIQYF
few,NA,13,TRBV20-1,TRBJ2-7,TGCAGTGCTAGACCGTCAGGGGAATACGAGCAGTACTTC,CSARPSGEYEQYF
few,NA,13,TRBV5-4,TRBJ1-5,TGTGCCAGCAGCTTGATTCCGTCTGAGCCCCAGCATTTT,CASSLIPSEPQHF
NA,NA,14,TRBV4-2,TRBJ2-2,TGTGCCAGCAGCCAAGGGATCACGGAGGGGGAGCTGTTTTTT,CASSQGITEGELFF
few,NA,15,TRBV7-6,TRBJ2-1,TGTGCCAGCAGCTCCTCTGCTGGGGGTTATAATGAGCAGTTCTTC,CASSSSAGGYNEQFF
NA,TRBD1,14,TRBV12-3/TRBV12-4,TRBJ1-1,TGTGCCAGCAGTTTCGGGACAGGGAGGGCTGAAGCTTTCTTT,CASSFGTGRAEAFF
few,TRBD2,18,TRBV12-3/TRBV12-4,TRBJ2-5,TGTGCCAGCAGTTTCGGGACTAGCGGGGGTTCGTACCAAGAGACCCAGTACTTC,CASSFGTSGGSYQETQYF
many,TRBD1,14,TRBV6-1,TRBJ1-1,TGTGCCAGCAGGGGTGGACAGGTGGGCACTGAAGCTTTCTTT,CASRGGQVGTEAFF
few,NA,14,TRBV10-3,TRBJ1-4,TGTGCCATCAGTGAGGCCAGGGTTGGTGAAAAACTGTTTTTT,CAISEARVGEKLFF
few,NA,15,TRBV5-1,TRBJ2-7,TGCGCCAGCAGCTTGGCCCAGGGAAGGCTCTACGAGCAGTACTTC,CASSLAQGRLYEQYF
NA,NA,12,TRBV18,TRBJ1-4,TGTGCCAGCTCACCGACTGGAGGGAAACTGTTTTTT,CASSPTGGKLFF
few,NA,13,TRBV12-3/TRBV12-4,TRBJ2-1,TGTGCCAGCAGCCCCGGGAGTTTGGGTGAGCAGTTCTTC,CASSPGSLGEQFF
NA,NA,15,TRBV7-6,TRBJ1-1,TGTGCCAGCAGCTTAGGTAGGGGAGATGGCACTGAAGCTTTCTTT,CASSLGRGDGTEAFF
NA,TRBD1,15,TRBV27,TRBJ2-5,TGTGCCAGCAGTTTATCCAGGGGGCGCGGGGAGACCCAGTACTTC,CASSLSRGRGETQYF
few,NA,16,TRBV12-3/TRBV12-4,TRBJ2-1,TGTGCCAGCAGTTTCACGGGGGCGGGTACCTACAATGAGCAGTTCTTC,CASSFTGAGTYNEQFF
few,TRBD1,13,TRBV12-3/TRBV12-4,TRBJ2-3,TGTGCCAGCAGTTTAGACAGGGGAAGCACGCAGTATTTT,CASSLDRGSTQYF
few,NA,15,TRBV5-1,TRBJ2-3,TGCGCCAGCAGCTTGAATATGGTGGGTGGAGATACGCAGTATTTT,CASSLNMVGGDTQYF
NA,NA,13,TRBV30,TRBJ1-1,TGTGCCTGGAGGTTCTTCGGGGATACTGAAGCTTTCTTT,CAWRFFGDTEAFF
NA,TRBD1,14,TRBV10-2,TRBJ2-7,TGCGCCAGCAGTGAGGACAGGGCGACCTACGAGCAGTACTTC,CASSEDRATYEQYF
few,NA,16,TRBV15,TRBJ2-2,TGTGCCACCAGCAGAGCCTTTACCACGGGGGCCGGGGAGCTGTTTTTT,CATSRAFTTGAGELFF
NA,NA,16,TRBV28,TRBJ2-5,TGTGCCAGCAGTCTCCCCCCGGACACCATCCAAGAGACCCAGTACTTC,CASSLPPDTIQETQYF
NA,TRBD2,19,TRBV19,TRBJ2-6,TGTGCCAGTAGTATGGAGGAGCGGGGTCTCGGGTCTGGGGCCAACGTCCTGACTTTC,CASSMEERGLGSGANVLTF
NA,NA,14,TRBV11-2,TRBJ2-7,TGTGCCAGCATTGGGGGGGGGACAGGTTACGAGCAGTACTTC,CASIGGGTGYEQYF
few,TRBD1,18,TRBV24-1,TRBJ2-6,TGTGCCACCAGTCTAAGGACAGGTGGGAACTCTGGGGCCAACGTCCTGACTTTC,CATSLRTGGNSGANVLTF
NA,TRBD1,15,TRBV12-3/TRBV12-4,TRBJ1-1,TGTGCCAGCAGTCCAGGGGGCTCTATGAACACTGAAGCTTTCTTT,CASSPGGSMNTEAFF
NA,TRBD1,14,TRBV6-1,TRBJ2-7,TGTGCCAGCAGCCCGACAGGGGAAATTCACGAGCAGTACTTC,CASSPTGEIHEQYF
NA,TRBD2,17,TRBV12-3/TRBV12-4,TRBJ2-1,TGTGCCAGCAGTCGGACTAGCGGGGTAAAATATAACAATGAGCAGTTCTTC,CASSRTSGVKYNNEQFF
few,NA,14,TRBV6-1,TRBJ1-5,TGTGCCAGCAGGCACCGGGACAGCAATCAGCCCCAGCATTTT,CASRHRDSNQPQHF
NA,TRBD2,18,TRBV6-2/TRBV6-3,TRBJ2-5,TGTGCCAGCAGTAGCCCCATCGGACTAGCGGCTCATCAAGAGACCCAGTACTTC,CASSSPIGLAAHQETQYF
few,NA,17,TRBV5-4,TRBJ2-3,TGTGCCAGCAGCTTGGGGATCAGGGTGACTGGCACAGATACGCAGTATTTT,CASSLGIRVTGTDTQYF
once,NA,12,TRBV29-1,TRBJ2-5,TGCAGCGTTCCGGGTTATCGGGAGACCCAGTACTTC,CSVPGYRETQYF
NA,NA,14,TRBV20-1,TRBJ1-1,TGCAGTGCTAGCCAGACGGTCCTTGGGACTGAAGCTTTCTTT,CSASQTVLGTEAFF
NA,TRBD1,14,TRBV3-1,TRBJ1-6,TGTGCCAGCGAGTTCACAGGGGAGAATTCACCCCTCCACTTT,CASEFTGENSPLHF
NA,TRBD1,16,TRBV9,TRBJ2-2,TGTGCCAGCAGCGTAGCTACAGGGGGCCATACCGGGGAGCTGTTTTTT,CASSVATGGHTGELFF
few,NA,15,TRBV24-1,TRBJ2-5,TGTGCCACCAGTGATTTACCCCCACGGAGGGAGACCCAGTACTTC,CATSDLPPRRETQYF
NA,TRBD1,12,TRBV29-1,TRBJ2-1,TGCAGCGTTGGCCGGACAGGCAATGAGCAGTTCTTC,CSVGRTGNEQFF
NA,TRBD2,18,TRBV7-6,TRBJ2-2,TGTGCCAGCAGCTTAAGGGGTAGCGGGGGGCCAGACACCGGGGAGCTGTTTTTT,CASSLRGSGGPDTGELFF
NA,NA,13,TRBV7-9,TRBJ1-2,TGTGCCAGCAGCTTCAGGAACGGGGATGGCTACACCTTC,CASSFRNGDGYTF
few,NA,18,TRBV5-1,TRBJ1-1,TGCGCCAGCCGCCTGGGAGGGGGATCACAGAGCATGAACACTGAAGCTTTCTTT,CASRLGGGSQSMNTEAFF
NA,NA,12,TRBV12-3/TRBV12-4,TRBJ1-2,TGTGCCAGCAGTTCGGGTCCTTATGGCTACACCTTC,CASSSGPYGYTF